This entry features one T cell receptor beta chain sequence. This record belongs to a study of blood T cell repertoires in COVID-19. This CDR3 is 13 amino acids long. Trimming shortened V by 3 bases and J by 3 bases, and 7 bases separated the two germline ends. Germline CDR1 and CDR2: SGHTA and FQGNSA. Data came from immunoSEQ multiplex PCR; TCRdb stores just in-frame clones and leaves some out. The sample yields 140,000 to 150,000 clones, roughly nine tenths seen once. This receptor was identified in a woman in her forties who had been exposed to COVID-19. The chain couples TRBV7-2 to TRBJ2-3, with a possible D match to TRBD2 (5 bases). Specimen: PBMCs or T cells enriched from blood (not recorded which). The DNA for the CDR3 is TGTGCCAGCAGCTTCTCGGGAACAGATACGCAGTATTTT. This encodes CASSFSGTDTQYF. Full variable domain (outside the CDR3, taken from reference TRBV7-2 and TRBJ2-3): GAGVSQSPSNKVTEKGKDVELRCDPISGHTALYWYRQSLGQGLEFLIYFQGNSAPDKSGLPSDRFSAERTGGSVSTLTIQRTQQEDSAVYLCASSFSGTDTQYFGPGTRLTVL.